A single sample is the source of the 15 T cell receptor beta chains below, sequenced in a study of technical replicates of blood from four donors. The assay was immunoSEQ multiplex PCR, and TCRdb's table has in-frame clones only and misses some. The sample holds about 74,000 clones; roughly 90% are singletons and the top ten take approximately 0.41%. Sequences were obtained from T cells isolated from PBMCs. The source is a human donor in good health.

The chain employs TRBV28 and TRBJ2-1; no clear D gene. This CDR3 comprises 12 residues. V was shortened by 7 bases and J by 1 base, with 5 bases between the two germline ends. Germline CDR1 MDHEN, CDR2 SYDVKM. CDR3 sequence: CASTTSYNEQFF. CDR3 coding DNA: TGTGCCAGCACCACATCCTACAATGAGCAGTTCTTC.

V and J are TRBV9 and TRBJ2-5; the D gene is possibly TRBD2 (6 bases). The CDR3 length is 16 residues. Trimming took off 1 base at V and 2 bases at J, with 15 bases between the two ends. CDR1 is SGDLS and CDR2 is YYNGEE in the germline V gene. This chain's CDR3 is CASSVFSSGDQETQYF. CDR3 nucleotides: TGTGCCAGCAGCGTATTTTCTTCGGGGGATCAAGAGACCCAGTACTTC.

The rearrangement joins TRBV4-1 to TRBJ1-5; D might be TRBD1 (5 bases). Trimming removed 4 bases at V and 0 bases at J, with 10 bases between. In germline, CDR1 is MGHRA, CDR2 YSYEKL. The CDR3 is 15 residues long. Here the CDR3 reads CASSLTDSSNQPQHF. DNA for the CDR3: TGCGCCAGCAGCCTTACCGACAGTAGCAATCAGCCCCAGCATTTT.

The chain is built from TRBV28 and TRBJ1-5; 8 nucleotides align to TRBD1. Germline lookup yields CDR1 MDHEN and CDR2 SYDVKM. The V gene end was trimmed by 7 bases and the J gene end by 15 bases; junction bases not matched to a gene: 23. This CDR3 has 16 residues. The CDR3 bases are TGTGCCAGCACCTCAACTCTCGGACAGGGAACTGTGGTTGGGCATTTT. The encoded protein is CASTSTLGQGTVVGHF.

V gene TRBV12-2 combines with J gene TRBJ2-3; the table's D call, TRBD2, was not checked against the DNA. TRBV12-2 is labeled a pseudogene. The CDR3 contains 15 residues. The CDR3: CASRLALRGTDTQYF. As DNA, the CDR3 is TGTGCAAGTCGCTTAGCGCTTCGGGGCACAGATACGCAGTATTTT.

The chain employs TRBV29-1 and TRBJ2-7; 12 bases agree with TRBD2. This CDR3 contains 15 residues. The trim removed 6 bases at V and 0 bases at J, leaving 6 bases unmatched. Looked up from germline, CDR1 is SQVTM and CDR2 is ANQGSEA. The CDR3 nucleotides read TGCAGCGTGCAACGGACTAGCGGGGCCTCCTACGAGCAGTACTTC. It encodes CSVQRTSGASYEQYF.

The J gene is TRBJ1-5, the V gene TRBV16; no definite D call. This CDR3 region has 13 residues. The germline V gene has CDR1 KGHSY and CDR2 FQNENV. V gave up 0 bases and J gave up 6 bases, with 6 bases separating them. CDR3 nucleotides: TGTGCCAGCAGCCAATCGTCGGTTCAGCCCCAGCATTTT. It yields the protein CASSQSSVQPQHF.

The chain is built from TRBV7-3 and TRBJ2-1; a possible D gene is TRBD2 (5 bases). Germline loops: CDR1 SGHTA, CDR2 FQGTGA. V dropped 4 bases and J dropped 8 bases, with 18 bases sitting between them. The CDR3 spans 15 residues. The CDR3 DNA follows: TGTGCCAGCAGCTACGGAATTGCGGGTACCTATGAGCAGTTCTTC. It encodes CASSYGIAGTYEQFF.

This chain joins TRBV9 and TRBJ2-1; TRBD1 matches 9 bases. The CDR3 has 17 amino acids. V lost 3 bases and J lost 9; bases outside the gene matches: 16. CDR1 SGDLS and CDR2 YYNGEE come from the germline V gene. The CDR3 region is CASSGAVGTGNFLEQFF. As DNA, the CDR3 is TGTGCCAGCAGCGGAGCCGTTGGGACAGGGAATTTCCTTGAGCAGTTCTTC.

The chain uses TRBV9 and TRBJ2-3; TRBD2 matches at 9 bases. The V gene end was trimmed by 3 bases and the J gene end by 0 bases; junction bases not matched to a gene: 2. The CDR3 loop spans 15 amino acids. The germline CDR1 and CDR2 sequences are SGDLS and YYNGEE. The CDR3 region is CASSAGLASTDTQYF. Written as DNA, the CDR3 is TGTGCCAGCAGCGCAGGACTAGCGAGCACAGATACGCAGTATTTT.

This sequence joins TRBV7-3 and TRBJ2-7; 10 positions agree with TRBD1. V dropped 3 bases and J dropped 3; count of bases not matched to a gene: 5. The CDR3 extends over 15 amino acids. Germline CDR1 and CDR2: SGHTA and FQGTGA. The CDR3 nucleotides are TGTGCCAGCAGCTTTACGGGACAGGGGCTCTACGAGCAGTACTTC. Encoded protein: CASSFTGQGLYEQYF.

The chain links TRBV5-1 to TRBJ2-2; 7 bases map to TRBD2. V dropped 3 bases and J dropped 5; count of bases not matched to a gene: 1. The CDR3 runs 13 residues. The germline gives CDR1 SGHRS, CDR2 YFSETQ. CDR3 in DNA: TGCGCCAGCAGCTGGACTAGGACCGGGGAGCTGTTTTTT. The encoded protein is CASSWTRTGELFF.

J is TRBJ2-7 and V is TRBV27; a weak D match, TRBD1 (7 bases). The germline CDR1 and CDR2 sequences are MNHEY and SMNVEV (reference sequence). V gave up 2 bases and J gave up 4 bases, with 15 bases separating them. This CDR3 is built from 15 residues. This chain's CDR3 is CASSLRTGAGYEQYF. CDR3 bases: TGTGCCAGCAGTTTACGCACAGGGGCGGGATACGAGCAGTACTTC.

The CDR3 DNA reads as TGTGCTAGTGGTTTACGACAGGGGGCGACGACAGATACGCAGTATTTT. Translating gives CASGLRQGATTDTQYF. J is TRBJ2-3 and V is TRBV12-5; 10 positions match TRBD1. The germline CDR1 and CDR2 sequences are LGHNT and FRNRAP. With 3 bases clipped from V and 3 bases from J, the junction kept 6 bases outside the gene matches. The CDR3 is made up of 16 amino acids.

This chain connects TRBV6-4 to TRBJ1-2; the match to TRBD1 covers 10 bases. Trimming at V came to 0 bases and at J to 6 bases, leaving 4 bases not matched to a gene. The CDR3 has 15 residues. Germline loops: CDR1 MRHNA, CDR2 SNTAGT. DNA for the CDR3: TGTGCCAGCAGTGACTCAACGGACAGGGGGGATGGCTACACCTTC. Protein: CASSDSTDRGDGYTF.